Shown below are 14 T cell receptor beta chains from a single sample sequenced in a study of CD8 T cells in Susac syndrome. It was with random hexamers that roughly 0.5 to 1 ug RNA was reverse transcribed. TCRdb re-called the immunoSEQ multiplex PCR reads through MiXCR, storing one row per CDR3 protein. The data hold hundreds of thousands of distinct CDR3 sequences, with about 85% observed a single time. The specimen was CD8+ T cells from PBMCs. The receptors were gathered from a human donor with multiple sclerosis.

The chain links TRBV29-1 to TRBJ1-2, with 7 nucleotides matching TRBD1. V shed 2 bases, J shed 4 bases, and the junction held 7 bases outside the gene matches. The CDR3 covers 14 residues. Germline assignment: CDR1 SQVTM and CDR2 ANQGSEA. The DNA for the CDR3 is TGCAGCGTTGAAACAGTCGGACAGGTCTATGGCTACACCTTC. This sequence encodes CSVETVGQVYGYTF.

This rearrangement joins TRBV10-3 to TRBJ2-7, with TRBD1 as a possible D gene (6 bases). The V and J ends lost 0 bases and 0 bases respectively, with 9 bases between them. Germline CDR1 is ENHRY and CDR2 is SYGVKD. The CDR3 totals 15 residues. The CDR3 sequence: CAISESWDISYEQYF. Here the CDR3 DNA reads TGTGCCATCAGTGAGTCGTGGGACATCTCCTACGAGCAGTACTTC.

This clonotype was seen only a few times. The chain combines TRBV7-9 with TRBJ2-1; TRBD2 aligns across 8 bases. This CDR3 has 15 amino acids. J lost 6 bases, V lost 5 bases, and 9 bases had no gene match. The germline V gene has CDR1 SEHNR and CDR2 FQNEAQ (reference sequence). DNA of the CDR3: TGTGCCAGCAGCCCCCCCGGGGGGGCCCGCAATGAGCAGTTCTTC. Translated: CASSPPGGARNEQFF.

The chain links TRBV5-1 to TRBJ2-7; D gene unclear. The CDR3 contains 17 residues. The V gene's germline CDR1 is SGHRS and CDR2 YFSETQ. Trimming left V 0 bases short and J 0 bases short, with 16 bases between. This CDR3 reads CASSLERSRILSYEQYF. The CDR3 DNA reads TGCGCCAGCAGCTTGGAGAGGAGCCGGATACTCTCCTACGAGCAGTACTTC.

This chain joins TRBV10-2 and TRBJ2-5, with 8 bases aligning to TRBD2. After removal of 9 bases from V and 4 bases from J, the junction contained 13 bases not matched to a gene. CDR3 size: 15 residues. Germline CDR1 and CDR2: WSHSY and SAAADI. The CDR3 coding sequence is TGCGCCAGTTCCCTCTCCCGGGAGGGCCGAGAGACCCAGTACTTC. Translating it yields CASSLSREGRETQYF.

CDR3 in amino acids: CASSADGSAGGYTF. CDR3 nucleotides: TGTGCCAGCAGCGCGGATGGCTCGGCGGGTGGCTACACCTTC. This rearrangement joins TRBV7-6 to TRBJ1-2; no clear D gene. This CDR3 is built from 14 residues. V lost 5 bases to trimming and J lost 7 bases, with 17 bases between them. Germline lookup yields CDR1 SGHVS and CDR2 FNYEAQ.

The CDR3 loop reads CASSQLRYNEQFF. The CDR3 region has the DNA TGCGCCAGCAGCCAATTAAGGTACAATGAGCAGTTCTTC. The chain uses TRBV4-1 and TRBJ2-1; D gene ambiguous. Germline CDR1 and CDR2: MGHRA and YSYEKL. This CDR3 has 13 amino acids. Trimming cost V 2 bases and J 4 bases, with 6 bases left between them.

The CDR3 is CASSLSIGELFF. CDR3 DNA sequence: TGTGCCAGCAGTTTATCGATCGGGGAGCTGTTTTTT. The chain carries TRBV27 and TRBJ2-2; D unresolved. Per the germline V gene, CDR1 is MNHEY and CDR2 is SMNVEV (reference sequence). V gave up 0 bases and J gave up 7 bases, with 3 bases separating them. This CDR3 region has 12 residues.

CDR3 loop: CASSFPLGQDHYEQYF. The DNA for the CDR3 is TGTGCCAGCAGCTTTCCCCTCGGACAGGACCACTACGAGCAGTACTTC. This chain uses TRBV7-2 with TRBJ2-7, with 7 positions matching TRBD1. This CDR3 region has 16 residues. J was trimmed by 3 bases and V by 3 bases; bases with no gene match: 11. Germline CDR1 SGHTA, CDR2 FQGNSA.

This chain links TRBV4-1 with TRBJ2-2; D remains ambiguous. The CDR3 has 15 amino acids. V lost 4 bases and J lost 7, with 16 bases in between. The germline gives CDR1 MGHRA, CDR2 YSYEKL. CDR3 nucleotide sequence: TGCGCCAGCAGCCTCACCGAATCAAGGAGCGGGGAGCTGTTTTTT. Translated: CASSLTESRSGELFF.

The rearrangement joins TRBV29-1 to TRBJ2-7; D is perhaps TRBD1 or TRBD2 (5 bases each). The germline V gene has CDR1 SQVTM and CDR2 ANQGSEA. Trimming left V 0 bases short and J 3 bases short, with 6 bases between. The CDR3 loop spans 12 amino acids. CDR3 residues: CSVEEGDYEQYF. DNA of the CDR3: TGCAGCGTTGAAGAGGGGGACTACGAGCAGTACTTC.

In its sample, this clonotype was seen a few times. The chain uses TRBV6-1 and TRBJ2-7, with 9 positions matching TRBD1. The CDR3 runs to 16 residues. Germline values: CDR1 MNHNS, CDR2 SASEGT. The J segment lost 2 bases and the V segment lost 5 bases, leaving 10 bases of the junction unmatched. The CDR3 protein is CASSTGQGRKPYEQYF. The CDR3 DNA reads TGTGCCAGCAGTACGGGACAGGGACGGAAGCCCTACGAGCAGTACTTC.

The chain links TRBV27 to TRBJ2-1; D ambiguous. Germline-derived CDR1 and CDR2 are MNHEY and SMNVEV (reference sequence). The CDR3 runs 15 residues. Trimming shortened V by 0 bases and J by 1 base, and 7 bases separated the two germline ends. CDR3 sequence: CASSLSLESYNEQFF. The CDR3 nucleotides are TGTGCCAGCAGTTTATCTCTGGAGTCCTACAATGAGCAGTTCTTC.

The genes are TRBV30 and TRBJ2-3; tentative D call: TRBD2 (5 bases). The CDR3 runs 16 residues. The germline gives CDR1 GTSNPN, CDR2 SVGIG (reference sequence). V was cut by 2 bases and J by 0 bases, with 15 bases left in between. The CDR3, as DNA: TGTGCCTGGAGTCCCCTAACGGGAATCAGCACAGATACGCAGTATTTT. Residues: CAWSPLTGISTDTQYF.